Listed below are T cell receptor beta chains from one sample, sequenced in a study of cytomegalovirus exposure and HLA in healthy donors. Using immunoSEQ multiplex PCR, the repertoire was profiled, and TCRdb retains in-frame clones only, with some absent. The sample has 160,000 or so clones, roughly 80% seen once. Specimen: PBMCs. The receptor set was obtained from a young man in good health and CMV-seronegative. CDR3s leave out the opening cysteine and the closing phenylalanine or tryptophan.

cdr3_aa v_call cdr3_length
ASSLASGGNQPQH TRBV7-9 13
AITGRADQPQH TRBV10-3 11
ASSYAGDSYEQY TRBV11-3 12
ASSRQSGTTDTQY TRBV27 13
ASSQTSSSYNEQF TRBV7-3 13
ASSAYIHEQF TRBV2 10
ASSLTRWSESGELF TRBV28 14
ASSLKVTGPPNTGELF TRBV28 16
ASGFSGYNEQF TRBV12-5 11
ASSKSIPKQVDDYNEQF TRBV4-1 17
ASLQSWLNEQF TRBV28 11
ASSVAGGGGYT TRBV9 11
ASSVRNSRSSGNTIY TRBV6-1 15
ASSQVSSGNREQF TRBV4-1 13
ASSLAHGGYT TRBV7-2 10
AISTGLATYEQY TRBV10-3 12
ASSQRLAGSPSSYEQY TRBV4-3 16
ASSLGLDYDEQF TRBV7-3 12
ASSLQGEDIQY TRBV7-9 11
ASSRTVQETQY TRBV6-5 11
ASSTGTSGAGELF TRBV5-1 13
ASSGSSLNPRRSLHTIY TRBV4-1 17
ASSRGYTGELF TRBV7-8 11
ASSDEGFGGYGYT TRBV6-4 13
ASSFSSGGTDTQY TRBV11-2 13
ASREAGPSYNEQF TRBV10-1 13
ASSSPGALWDREPYEQY TRBV7-8 17
ATPPGVGYGYT TRBV6-1 11
ASSSQAGGRETQY TRBV5-1 13
ASSEWTNMNTEAF TRBV6-1 13
ASRHTSRNTDTQY TRBV5-1 13
ASSVGRLAGLYEQY TRBV9 14
ASSSSPPLNYGYT TRBV7-2 13
ASSTPDGQDLYNEQF TRBV7-9 15
ATSRDPGNTEAF TRBV15 12
ASSPTVGTSGGETQY TRBV28 15
ASSYNSGGETQY TRBV6-5 12
ASSRTGPQH TRBV6-1 9
SVESAGSTDTQY TRBV29-1 12
ASSESGLRGWADTQY TRBV2 15
ASSFLAGDYEQY TRBV27 12
ASSTRRGGFFDEQF TRBV4-1 14
AWSTSLVSSYEQY TRBV30 13
ASIDRDILNTEAF TRBV6-1 13